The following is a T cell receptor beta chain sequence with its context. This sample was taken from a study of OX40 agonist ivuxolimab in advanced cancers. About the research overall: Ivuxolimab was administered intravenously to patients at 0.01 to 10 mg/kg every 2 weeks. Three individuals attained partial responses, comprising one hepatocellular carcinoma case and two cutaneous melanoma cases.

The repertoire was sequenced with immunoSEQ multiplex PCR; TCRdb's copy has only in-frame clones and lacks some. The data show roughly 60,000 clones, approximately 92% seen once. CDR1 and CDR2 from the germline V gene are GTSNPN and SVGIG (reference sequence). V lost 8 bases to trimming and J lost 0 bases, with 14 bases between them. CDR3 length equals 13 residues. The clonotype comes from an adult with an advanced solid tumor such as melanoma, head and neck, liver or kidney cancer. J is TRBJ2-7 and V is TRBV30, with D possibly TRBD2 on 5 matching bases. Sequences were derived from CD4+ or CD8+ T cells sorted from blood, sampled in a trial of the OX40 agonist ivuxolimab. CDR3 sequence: CARRGRSSYEQYF. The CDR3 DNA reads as TGTGCCCGCCGCGGGCGGAGCTCCTACGAGCAGTACTTC.